The present entry profiles one T cell receptor (beta chain) with its context. Its cognate antigen has yet to be identified. Each CD8+ T cell subset was flow-sorted in triplicate, with roughly 330,000 cells per subset placed directly into RLT lysis buffer. To exclude memory contaminants, naive CD8+ T cells were stringently defined as CD45RO-CCR7+CD27+CD95-. Peripheral blood mononuclear cells were isolated from buffy coats using standard density gradient centrifugation. A FACSAria III was used to flow-sort naive CXCR3-negative and CXCR3-positive CD8+ T cells. Total RNA was extracted from sorted cells using an RNeasy Mini Kit. The germline V gene encodes CDR1 SEHNR and CDR2 FQNEAQ (reference sequence). Including the terminal cysteine and phenylalanine, the CDR3 comprises 15 residues. Only the protein sequence is given. This sample stems from a study of CXCR3-negative and CXCR3-positive naive CD8 T cells (dated by TCRdb to about 2019). At the level of the whole study: About 150 million TRB reads were obtained in total, roughly 1.5 +/- 0.3 million reads per library. Naive subsets from 5 or 6 donors and memory cells from 3 donors were included in the TRBV-TRBJ cluster analysis. Data from some twelve donors, pooled across two independent experiments, went into the diversity and physicochemical repertoire analyses. General findings and caveats noted by the study authors: TRB CDR3s from CXCR3-positive naive cells showed higher hydrophobicity (lower Kidera factor 4), lower energy, and higher strength and volume indices than CXCR3-negative naive cells. Naive CXCR3-negative and CXCR3-positive cells from the same donor showed similar TRBV-TRBJ usage, whereas memory cells showed distinct patterns. Freshly isolated PBMCs were used for most assays because CXCR3 expression partially decreased after cryopreservation. Surface CD5, linked to self-reactivity in mice, was comparable between naive subsets; TCR interaction strength was therefore also inferred from TRB CDR3 physicochemical properties. Repertoire diversity was comparably high in both naive subsets but much lower in memory CD8+ T cells.

Sequencing relied on a NextSeq 550. The Human TCR Profiling Kit (MiLaboratory) was used to make UMI-labeled 5' RACE TRB cDNA libraries. cDNA synthesis used the entire amount of extracted RNA, and PCR amplification then used the entire amount of cDNA produced. Libraries were prepared in parallel using an identical number of PCR cycles. The paper's processing steps were these. With a minimum of two reads required per UMI, MIGEC and MiXCR pulled out about 50,000 +/- 10,000 unique UMI-labeled TRB cDNA molecules from each library. On average, about 40,000 +/- 10,000 functional in-frame TRB CDR3 nucleotide clonotypes lacking stop codons were found per library. Diversity metrics, including normalized Shannon-Wiener and Chao1, were computed in VDJtools after downsampling to 5000 UMI-labeled TRB molecules per sample. VDJtools computed clonotype-size-weighted physicochemical properties of the central five CDR3 residues: interaction energy, strength, volume and Kidera factor 4. The reads were reprocessed in TCRdb, with one entry per CDR3 protein sequence and no accompanying DNA. The V and J calls and clone size are TCRdb's, not the authors'. The sample has roughly 86,000 distinct CDR3 sequences on record. The ten most abundant clones make up about 1.1% of the sample.

Sample: naive CXCR3- CD8+ T cells from blood. This sample's cell subset or site label indicates: CD45RO-CCR7+CD27+CD95- naive CD8+ T cells lacking CXCR3 (TNR3-). The receptor was derived from a human donor in good health. Some clones in this sample may be carry-over from other donors' samples. This receptor chain uses TRBV7-9 and TRBJ2-3. The CDR3: CASSLGTVRTDTQYF. Where the CDR3 stops, the reference TRBV7-9 and TRBJ2-3 genes take over; the full variable domain is DTGVSQNPRHKITKRGQNVTFRCDPISEHNRLYWYRQTLGQGPEFLTYFQNEAQLEKSRLLSDRFSAERPKGSFSTLEIQRTEQGDSAMYLCASSLGTVRTDTQYFGPGTRLTVL.